The sequence of this T cell receptor beta chain was determined in a study of cytomegalovirus exposure and HLA in healthy donors. General study results and limits: The likely origin of a cluster of highly shared sequence variants was a sequencing artifact. Using a false discovery rate of 0.05, a later analysis showed that roughly 16,000 TCR beta sequences were associated with HLA alleles. Presence/absence analysis assumed near-uniform sequencing depth across donors.

The V and J ends lost 3 bases and 0 bases, in that order; junction bases with no gene match: 7. The germline CDR1 and CDR2 sequences are LGHNA and YSLEER. The CDR3 loop spans 18 amino acids. Use of 60 Vbeta and 13 Jbeta primers characterized the PCR. Generated by immunoSEQ multiplex PCR, the TCRdb table keeps only in-frame clones and is missing some. Of about 150,000 clones listed, roughly 85% are singletons. A remark on this clone: The target antigen is unknown.

Sequencing was carried out using PBMCs. This TCR came from a woman younger than 30 in good health and CMV-seronegative. J is TRBJ2-5 and V is TRBV4-3; 13 bases line up with TRBD2. The CDR3 reads CASSQGLAGRYNQETQYF. The CDR3 region has the DNA TGCGCCAGCAGCCAGGGACTAGCGGGGAGATACAACCAAGAGACCCAGTACTTC.